This T cell receptor (beta chain) was obtained from a study of T cell changes during pregnancy in multiple sclerosis. Germline V gives CDR1 MNHNS, CDR2 SASEGT. This CDR3 is 15 amino acids long. The V segment lost 5 bases and the J segment 1 base; nucleotides outside the gene matches: 6. Here immunoSEQ multiplex PCR was the method, and the copy in TCRdb shows in-frame clones only, minus some. The sample has 45,000 to 50,000 clones; approximately 90% are singletons. The clonotype comes from a female donor in good health, enrolled as a control in a pregnancy study. The chain uses TRBV6-1 and TRBJ1-2; 8 nucleotides agree with TRBD1. The starting material was CD4+ T cells from peripheral blood mononuclear cells, obtained in the second trimester of pregnancy. The CDR3 protein is CASSSAGGVNYGYTF. Here the CDR3 DNA reads TGTGCCAGCAGTTCTGCAGGGGGCGTTAACTATGGCTACACCTTC.